This TCR beta chain is from a study of human T cells and chemical hapten exposure (dated by TCRdb to 2020 to 2022). Some background on the complete study: For sensitization, 2% DPC in acetone was applied to a roughly 2 cm by roughly 2 cm area of upper inner arm skin. The mostly female patient cohort included alopecia areata with under or over 50% scalp involvement, alopecia totalis and alopecia universalis. Throughout the roughly 24-week study period, patients were also given weekly therapeutic DPC doses on the scalp. Patch testing was performed on the upper back with Finn chambers containing 0.01% DPC, and the patch tests were scored after 6 days according to International Contact Dermatitis Research Group standards. Libraries were pooled for sequencing, and variation in per-sample TCR yields was attributed mainly to small differences in library volumes within the pool. Blood was sampled from patients pre-sensitization (week 0) and at 2, 6 and about 24 weeks after DPC sensitization. Blood for TCR sequencing was provided by twenty-nine alopecia patients at one to four time points (pre-sensitization, 2, 6 and 24 weeks). This study followed changes in the peripheral blood TCR repertoire in vivo during primary and secondary sensitization of alopecia patients to the hapten diphenylcyclopropenone (DPC).

The time point tag for this specimen amounts to: pre-sensitization, week 0. Per the publication, the treatment or condition label means: therapeutic diphenylcyclopropenone sensitization with weekly scalp DPC. At every patch-test visit, the blood draw took place before the patch test was put on. To be eligible, patients had to be aged 18 to 70, diagnosed with alopecia and judged suitable for DPC therapy, while pregnant patients were excluded. Total RNA was extracted from unfractionated whole blood collected in Tempus Blood RNA tubes. The CDR3 runs 14 amino acids, cysteine and phenylalanine included. The kept DNA is CDR3 alone, 42 bases in frame from the first base. Here V drops 7 bases and J drops 6 bases, and the junction holds 8 bases not matched to any gene. This clonotype appeared a few times. Its antigen specificity is not known. No base-level quality is on record; no much larger clone is a single base apart.

The library was made by RACE. TCRdb lists the instrument as NextSeq 500. During library preparation, unique molecular identifiers were attached to individual cDNA molecules so that TCRs could be counted in a quantitative, reproducible way. For every blood RNA sample, sequencing covered both the TCR alpha and TCR beta chains. The study's processing was this. The median number of TCRs per sample was roughly 94,000, ranging from about 23,224 to 700,000. V, J and CDR3 annotation of the TCR reads was carried out using the Decombinator software suite. Every sample was subsampled to the same number of TCRs (28,000) for the PS versus PT1 abundance plots. Expanded TCRs were defined as absent before sensitization and observed at least eight times at the 2-week time point. TCRdb passed the public sequencing reads through fastp at Q25 and MiXCR, retaining productive beta sequences. Each entry is one CDR3 protein sequence, shown with its most common DNA and genes. These V and J calls derive from TCRdb rather than the authors' analysis. Here the sample has about 80,000 distinct CDR3 sequences; around 15% occur a single time. Jointly, the top ten make up about 4.6% of the sample.

Paper-wide results and their limitations: DPC sensitization did not change the number of TCRs with a frequency above 1 in 1000, and there was no evidence of changes in global repertoire structure. Compared with pre-sensitization or healthy control sets, expanded TCRs formed significantly more large CDR3 similarity clusters, which is consistent with antigen-driven responses. After repeated subsampling, changes were observed in the strength of the expansion versus patch-test correlation and in the threshold at which the correlation became significant. Patch test score correlated positively with the number of PT1 expanded TCRs, reaching significance at thresholds 8, 16 and 32 but not at 4. Because all patients had alopecia, a presumed autoimmune disease, the immune response of the patients might differ from that of healthy individuals.

Material: whole blood, obtained in connection with sensitization to the hapten diphenylcyclopropenone (DPC). This TCR was sampled from a woman between 50 and 59 years old with alopecia areata. Some clones in this sample may be carry-over from other donors' samples. Recombination connected TRBV12-3 or TRBV12-4 to TRBJ1-5; the junction holds 8 bases that match TRBD1. DNA sequence: TGTGCCAGCACCCCGGACAGGGCTGGTCAGCCCCAGCATTTT. Translated, this is CASTPDRAGQPQHF.